The next 10 T cell receptor beta chains were all read from a single sample in a study of blood T cell repertoires in COVID-19. Assay: immunoSEQ multiplex PCR; the TCRdb copy retains only in-frame clones and omits some. The repertoire includes about 63,000 clones, around 79% of them detected once, and 32% sits in the top ten. What was sequenced was peripheral blood. These receptors all come from a human donor in a cohort sampled during active COVID-19.

The CDR3 bases are TGCGCCAGCAGCTTGAAGGGGGATTCACCCCTCCACTTT. This gives the protein CASSLKGDSPLHF. The chain recombines TRBV5-1 with TRBJ1-6; D is perhaps TRBD1 (6 bases). The germline gives CDR1 SGHRS, CDR2 YFSETQ. V was shortened by 1 base and J by 8 bases, with 7 bases between the two germline ends. This CDR3 is 13 amino acids long.

The genes are TRBV30 and TRBJ2-7; 8 bases map to TRBD1. V trimming: 2 bases; J trimming: 2 bases; junction bases outside the gene matches: 8. From germline, CDR1 is GTSNPN and CDR2 SVGIG (reference sequence). The CDR3 totals 15 residues. The CDR3 coding sequence is TGTGCCTGGAGTCTCCGGGACAGGCGGACCTACGAGCAGTACTTC. Protein sequence: CAWSLRDRRTYEQYF.

The chain links TRBV4-1 to TRBJ2-4, with 12 bases that match TRBD1. Germline assignment: CDR1 MGHRA and CDR2 YSYEKL. V dropped 4 bases and J dropped 1; count of bases not matched to a gene: 11. The CDR3 consists of 19 residues. Here the CDR3 DNA reads TGCGCCAGCAGCCTCCGCCGGGACAGGGGGCGCGGGGCCAAAAACATTCAGTACTTC. Protein product: CASSLRRDRGRGAKNIQYF.

The chain couples TRBV27 to TRBJ2-7, with 7 bases fitting TRBD2. The V and J ends lost 6 bases and 2 bases, in that order; junction bases with no gene match: 10. Looked up from germline, CDR1 is MNHEY and CDR2 is SMNVEV (reference sequence). The CDR3 covers 15 residues. The CDR3 region is CASSRDYRRAYEQYF. As DNA, the CDR3 is TGTGCCAGCAGCAGGGACTATCGTAGGGCCTACGAGCAGTACTTC.

V is TRBV6-5 and J is TRBJ1-1; a weak D match, TRBD1 (5 bases). The CDR3 is 13 residues long. The ends were cut back, 6 bases at V and 1 base at J, with 9 bases in the middle. Germline V gives CDR1 MNHEY, CDR2 SVGAGI. The CDR3 DNA reads TGTGCCAGCAGCAGGGTGCAGAACACTGAAGCTTTCTTT. This codes for CASSRVQNTEAFF.

The chain uses TRBV4-2 and TRBJ1-2; 8 bases are shared with TRBD1. Germline V gene data show CDR1 as LGHNA and CDR2 as YNFKEQ. The length of the CDR3 is 14 residues. The trim removed 1 base at V and 8 bases at J, leaving 6 bases unmatched. CDR3 bases: TGTGCCAGCAGCCAAGCACAGGGGGATTGGGGCTACACCTTC. Amino acid sequence: CASSQAQGDWGYTF.

This clone was found a few times. The J gene is TRBJ2-1, the V gene TRBV6-5, with TRBD1 matching over 11 bases. V dropped 10 bases and J dropped 7; count of bases not matched to a gene: 6. This CDR3 region has 13 residues. CDR1 and CDR2 from the germline V gene are MNHEY and SVGAGI. CDR3 nucleotide sequence: TGTGCCACTGGACAGGGGGCGACGAATGAGCAGTTCTTC. Amino acids: CATGQGATNEQFF.

This chain joins TRBV7-2 and TRBJ2-7, with 8 bases matching TRBD1. The germline V gene encodes CDR1 SGHTA and CDR2 FQGNSA. The CDR3 has 14 residues. J was trimmed by 4 bases and V by 5 bases; bases with no gene match: 7. Here the CDR3 DNA reads TGTGCCAGCAGCAATGCAGGGGGCGCGTACGAGCAGTACTTC. This encodes CASSNAGGAYEQYF.

V is TRBV9 and J is TRBJ2-5; 10 nucleotides line up with TRBD1. The V and J ends lost 4 bases and 4 bases, in that order; junction bases with no gene match: 7. Per the germline V gene, CDR1 is SGDLS and CDR2 is YYNGEE. The CDR3 totals 15 residues. Written as DNA, the CDR3 is TGTGCCAGCAGCCCCCGGACAGGGGGGGGAGAGACCCAGTACTTC. Its protein product is CASSPRTGGGETQYF. The whole variable domain, filled in from reference TRBV9 and TRBJ2-5, reads DSGVTQTPKHLITATGQRVTLRCSPRSGDLSVYWYQQSLDQGLQFLIQYYNGEERAKGNILERFSAQQFPDLHSELNLSSLELGDSALYFCASSPRTGGGETQYFGPGTRLLVL.

This clone turned up a few times. At the DNA level, this CDR3 is encoded by other sequences in the same sample as well. The chain employs TRBV9 and TRBJ2-7, with 9 bases matching TRBD1. This CDR3 comprises 13 residues. Trimming cost V 3 bases and J 2 bases; bases outside gene matches: 0. The germline V gene encodes CDR1 SGDLS and CDR2 YYNGEE. DNA of the CDR3: TGTGCCAGCAGCGGACAGGGGGCCTACGAGCAGTACTTC. Translated: CASSGQGAYEQYF.